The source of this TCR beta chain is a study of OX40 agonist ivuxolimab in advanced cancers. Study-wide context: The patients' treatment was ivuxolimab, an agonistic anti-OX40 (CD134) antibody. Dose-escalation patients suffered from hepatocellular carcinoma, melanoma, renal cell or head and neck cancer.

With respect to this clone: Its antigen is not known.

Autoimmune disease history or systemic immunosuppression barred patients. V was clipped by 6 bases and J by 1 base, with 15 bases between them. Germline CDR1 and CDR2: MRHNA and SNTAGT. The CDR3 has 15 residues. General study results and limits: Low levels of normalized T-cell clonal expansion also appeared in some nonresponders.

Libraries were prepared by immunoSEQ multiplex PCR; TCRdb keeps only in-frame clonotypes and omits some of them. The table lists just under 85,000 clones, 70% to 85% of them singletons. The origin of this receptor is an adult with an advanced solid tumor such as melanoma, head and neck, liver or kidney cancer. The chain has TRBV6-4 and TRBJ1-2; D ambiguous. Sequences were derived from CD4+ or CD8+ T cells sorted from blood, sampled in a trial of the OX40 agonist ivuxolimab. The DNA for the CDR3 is TGTGCCAGCAGCGCCAATCCAAGCTTTAACTATGGCTACACCTTC. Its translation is CASSANPSFNYGYTF.